This T cell receptor (beta chain) was recovered during a study of cytomegalovirus exposure and HLA in healthy donors. The PCR made use of 60 Vbeta and 13 Jbeta primers. Sequenced by immunoSEQ multiplex PCR; TCRdb stores in-frame clones only, minus some. The table includes some 120,000 clones, roughly 9% detected once. Study-level results: CMV serostatus stood as the only immune exposure information on hand. Among TCR beta chains, those listed as cytomegalovirus-associated numbered roughly 150.

The CDR3 is 12 residues long. After removal of 8 bases from V and 2 bases from J, the junction contained 3 bases not matched to a gene. Germline CDR1 and CDR2: WNHNN and SYGVQD (reference sequence). This clone was seen a few times. Its antigen is not identified. This chain uses TRBV10-1 with TRBJ2-7; 7 bases are shared with TRBD1. This TCR was recovered from a woman aged 40 to 50 in good health and CMV-seropositive. The sequenced sample was PBMCs. For the CDR3, the DNA is TGCGCCAGCCTGACAGGGACCTACGAGCAGTACTTC. It encodes CASLTGTYEQYF.